This TCR beta chain was recovered during a study of Ad26.COV2.S vaccination and SARS-CoV-2 variants. Findings and caveats of the study: Following vaccination, spike-specific CD8+ and CD4+ T cell responses reportedly exhibited substantial breadth. Analyses that measured TCR breadth and depth may have underestimated total T cell responses. People who got the vaccine had more spike-specific TCR breadth than people who got placebo.

On this clone itself: Its antigen is as yet unknown.

V lost 5 bases and J 2 bases, leaving 9 bases between the germline ends. This CDR3 contains 13 residues. Sequencing was performed with immunoSEQ multiplex PCR; in TCRdb, only in-frame clones are kept and a portion is missing. The repertoire holds more than 400,000 clones, with about 90% as singletons. The sample's treatment: roughly 19 received Ad26.COV2.S at low or high dose, single or two shots; several received placebo; per-sample allocation not given. Repertoires come from day 63 after the first vaccine or placebo injection. Ad26 vector vaccine expressed Wuhan-strain SARS-CoV-2 spike. The chain combines TRBV12-3 or TRBV12-4 with TRBJ1-1, with D possibly being TRBD1 (6 bases). The specimen comprised peripheral blood, sampled in a trial of Ad26.COV2.S vaccine versus placebo. This sequence was found in a person between 18 and 60 years old who received the Ad26.COV2.S COVID-19 vaccine or a placebo. The CDR3 here is CASSRQVNTEAFF. CDR3 DNA sequence: TGTGCCAGCAGTCGACAGGTTAACACTGAAGCTTTCTTT.